This note documents a single T cell receptor beta chain sequence. The sample comes from a study of blood T cell repertoires in COVID-19. On the study more broadly: Samples taken during acute and convalescent COVID-19 were collected in the United States, Italy and Spain. PBMCs, B-cell-depleted T cells, or T cells were the source of the cDNA or gDNA that made up the material.

Original analysis: Counts of nucleated cells, estimated from reference gene primer amplification, were obtained. TCRdb's table, derived via immunoSEQ multiplex PCR, lists solely in-frame clones and lacks some. The V and J calls and the clone size are those of that table, but D and trimming were determined from the DNA. Of some 160,000 clones in the sample, roughly 80% were seen once. Germline CDR1 reads WNHNN; CDR2 reads SYGVQD (reference sequence). The V and J ends lost 5 bases and 2 bases respectively, with 13 bases between them. The CDR3 covers 14 residues. The receptor was derived from a human donor in a cohort sampled during active COVID-19. What was sequenced was peripheral blood. The rearrangement joins TRBV10-1 to TRBJ2-7, with TRBD2 as a possible D gene (6 bases). Here the CDR3 reads CASSRPGRPYEQYF. The CDR3, as DNA: TGCGCCAGCAGTCGACCCGGGAGACCCTACGAGCAGTACTTC.